The rows below give T cell receptor beta chains drawn from one sample of a study of blood T cell repertoires in COVID-19. Generated by immunoSEQ multiplex PCR, the TCRdb table keeps only in-frame clones and is missing some. The table records roughly 120,000 clones, 70% to 90% of them present only once. The sample comprised peripheral blood. The receptor source for this set is a man aged 30-40 years with acute or convalescent COVID-19. CDR3s include the opening cysteine and the closing phenylalanine or tryptophan. The D gene is left open where the match is weak. For some rows the clone size is stated as once, few or many, or as a class when expanded; others skip it.

NA,TRBV11-2,TRBJ1-2,NA,CASSLFQAIYGYTF,TGTGCCAGCAGCTTATTCCAGGCGATCTATGGCTACACCTTC
NA,TRBV5-1,TRBJ2-1,NA,CASQLTGTGVGSGRGEQFF,TGCGCCAGCCAACTGACCGGGACAGGGGTAGGTAGCGGGAGAGGTGAGCAGTTCTTC
NA,TRBV4-3,TRBJ2-7,NA,CASSPDGLRDYEQYF,TGCGCCAGCAGCCCTGACGGGCTCAGGGACTACGAGCAGTACTTC
NA,TRBV14,TRBJ1-2,TRBD1,CASSRAGTGHYGYTF,TGTGCCAGCAGCCGGGCCGGGACAGGGCACTATGGCTACACCTTC
NA,TRBV11-2,TRBJ2-5,NA,CASSLLRLGFGEETQYF,TGTGCCAGCAGCTTATTGCGTTTGGGCTTCGGGGAAGAGACCCAGTACTTC
NA,TRBV30,TRBJ1-5,NA,CAWSVAGGQPQHF,TGTGCCTGGAGTGTGGCCGGCGGTCAGCCCCAGCATTTT
NA,TRBV2,TRBJ2-3,TRBD1,CASSDQGAWDTQYF,TGTGCCAGCAGTGACCAGGGGGCATGGGATACGCAGTATTTT
NA,TRBV6-2/TRBV6-3,TRBJ2-5,NA,CASSYSEEETQYF,TGTGCCAGCAGTTACTCGGAGGAAGAGACCCAGTACTTC
NA,TRBV5-8,TRBJ2-1,NA,CASSSAPSGGWYNEQFF,TGTGCCAGCAGTTCAGCGCCCTCAGGGGGGTGGTACAATGAGCAGTTCTTC
NA,TRBV11-2,TRBJ2-1,NA,CASSPGGGVAYNEQFF,TGTGCCAGCAGCCCGGGGGGCGGGGTAGCCTACAATGAGCAGTTCTTC
NA,TRBV19,TRBJ2-7,TRBD1,CASSAGTGLYEQYF,TGTGCCAGTAGTGCCGGGACAGGGCTCTACGAGCAGTACTTC
NA,TRBV30,TRBJ2-1,NA,CACQEYNEQFF,TGTGCCTGCCAAGAGTACAATGAGCAGTTCTTC
NA,TRBV3-1/TRBV3-2,TRBJ2-5,NA,CASSPRGRRGRFQETQYF,TGTGCCAGCAGCCCGAGGGGGCGGAGGGGACGATTCCAAGAGACCCAGTACTTC
NA,TRBV6-5,TRBJ1-5,NA,CASMQGPLGNQPQHF,TGTGCCAGCATGCAGGGGCCCCTAGGCAATCAGCCCCAGCATTTT
NA,TRBV11-3,TRBJ2-2,NA,CASSSRSNTGELFF,TGTGCCAGCAGCTCGAGATCGAACACCGGGGAGCTGTTTTTT
NA,TRBV19,TRBJ1-2,TRBD1,CASKRTGGNYGYTF,TGTGCCAGTAAGCGGACAGGGGGTAACTATGGCTACACCTTC
NA,TRBV6-2/TRBV6-3,TRBJ1-2,TRBD1,CASSFTGTGNYGYTF,TGTGCCAGCAGTTTCACCGGGACAGGGAACTATGGCTACACCTTC
NA,TRBV5-1,TRBJ1-4,NA,CASGYREPDEKLFF,TGCGCCAGCGGATACAGGGAACCGGATGAAAAACTGTTTTTT
NA,TRBV7-9,TRBJ2-7,NA,CASSLDSSYEQYF,TGTGCCAGCAGCCTCGACAGCTCCTACGAGCAGTACTTC
NA,TRBV7-8,TRBJ1-6,NA,CASTQGGGNSPLHF,TGTGCCAGCACCCAGGGAGGGGGTAATTCACCCCTCCACTTT
NA,TRBV9,TRBJ2-1,TRBD2,CASSGGSGLYNEQFF,TGTGCCAGCAGCGGCGGGAGTGGGCTTTACAATGAGCAGTTCTTC
NA,TRBV5-6,TRBJ1-6,NA,CASSAGDRNSPLHF,TGTGCCAGCAGCGCAGGGGACCGTAATTCACCCCTCCACTTT
NA,TRBV4-2,TRBJ1-6,NA,CASRQRKPGSPLHF,TGTGCCAGCAGACAAAGGAAACCGGGGTCACCCCTCCACTTT
NA,TRBV6-2/TRBV6-3,TRBJ1-4,TRBD1,CASSYRDSRTNEKLFF,TGTGCCAGCAGTTACCGGGACAGCAGGACTAATGAAAAACTGTTTTTT
NA,TRBV19,TRBJ2-3,TRBD1,CASSISPGGRADTQYF,TGTGCCAGTAGTATCTCCCCAGGGGGTCGCGCAGATACGCAGTATTTT
NA,TRBV6-5,TRBJ1-1,NA,CASSYKIGDTEAFF,TGTGCCAGCAGCTATAAAATAGGGGACACTGAAGCTTTCTTT
NA,TRBV19,TRBJ1-2,NA,CASSREVYYGYTF,TGTGCCAGTAGTCGGGAGGTTTACTATGGCTACACCTTC
few,TRBV5-6,TRBJ1-5,NA,CASSLRGHSNQPQHF,TGTGCCAGCAGCCTACGGGGTCATAGCAATCAGCCCCAGCATTTT
once,TRBV7-2,TRBJ2-3,TRBD2,CASSLATSGGAPTQYF,TGTGCCAGCAGCTTAGCGACTAGCGGGGGGGCCCCTACGCAGTATTTT
NA,TRBV14,TRBJ1-2,NA,CASSQSRGHGYTF,TGTGCCAGCAGCCAATCGAGAGGTCACGGCTACACCTTC
NA,TRBV6-4,TRBJ2-3,NA,CASSPQVGTDTQYF,TGTGCCAGCAGTCCACAGGTGGGCACAGATACGCAGTATTTT
NA,TRBV18,TRBJ1-3,NA,CASSPLRLSRSGNTIYF,TGTGCCAGCTCACCACTCAGACTATCCCGGTCTGGAAACACCATATATTTT
NA,TRBV7-2,TRBJ2-5,NA,CASSLGTPQETQYF,TGTGCCAGCAGCTTAGGGACACCCCAAGAGACCCAGTACTTC
NA,TRBV4-2,TRBJ2-1,TRBD2,CASSRPSGNEQFF,TGTGCCAGCAGCCGTCCTAGCGGGAATGAGCAGTTCTTC
NA,TRBV30,TRBJ2-5,TRBD2,CAWSKGTSGSTGETQYF,TGTGCCTGGAGTAAGGGGACTAGCGGGAGTACGGGGGAGACCCAGTACTTC
NA,TRBV4-2,TRBJ2-3,TRBD2,CASSHRGTSEGDTQYF,TGTGCCAGCAGCCACCGCGGGACTAGCGAGGGGGATACGCAGTATTTT
once,TRBV9,TRBJ1-1,NA,CASSVGGMNTEAFF,TGTGCCAGCAGCGTAGGGGGCATGAACACTGAAGCTTTCTTT